The TCR beta chain under discussion was sequenced for a study of tumor-infiltrating lymphocytes in oesophageal squamous cell carcinoma. Trimming cost V 7 bases and J 9 bases; bases outside gene matches: 11. CDR1 and CDR2 from the germline V gene are SGHTA and FQGNSA. The CDR3 runs 15 residues. MiXCR, run by TCRdb on the PCR reads, gives a single entry per CDR3 protein. The data show some 16,000 distinct CDR3 sequences, roughly 40% seen once. V gene TRBV7-2 combines with J gene TRBJ2-1; 11 nucleotides line up with TRBD2. The source material was normal esophageal tissue next to the tumor. The TCR was taken from a female donor with esophageal squamous cell carcinoma. The CDR3 bases are TGTGCCAGCAACCAAGTAGCGGGAGGGGGGGGTGAGCAGTTCTTC. This translates into CASNQVAGGGGEQFF.